This TCR beta chain emerged from a study of blood T cells in healthy people across ages. A few counts support this clonotype. Sample-barcoded 5' priming and a J-beta primer mix drove a second PCR of roughly 6 to 12 cycles. MiXCR, run by TCRdb on the 5' RACE reads, gives a single entry per CDR3 protein. The sample lists some 700,000 distinct CDR3 sequences; more than 40% were seen once. The J segment lost 11 bases and the V segment lost 7 bases, leaving 13 bases of the junction unmatched. The CDR3 length is 15 residues. The rearrangement links TRBV12-3 or TRBV12-4 to TRBJ2-5; 13 bases map to TRBD2. Sequenced: blood. This receptor was obtained from a woman aged 55 to 70 in good health. In DNA form, the CDR3 reads TGTGCCAGCAATTCGAAGGGACTAGCGGGAAATGAGCAGTACTTC. The encoded protein is CASNSKGLAGNEQYF.